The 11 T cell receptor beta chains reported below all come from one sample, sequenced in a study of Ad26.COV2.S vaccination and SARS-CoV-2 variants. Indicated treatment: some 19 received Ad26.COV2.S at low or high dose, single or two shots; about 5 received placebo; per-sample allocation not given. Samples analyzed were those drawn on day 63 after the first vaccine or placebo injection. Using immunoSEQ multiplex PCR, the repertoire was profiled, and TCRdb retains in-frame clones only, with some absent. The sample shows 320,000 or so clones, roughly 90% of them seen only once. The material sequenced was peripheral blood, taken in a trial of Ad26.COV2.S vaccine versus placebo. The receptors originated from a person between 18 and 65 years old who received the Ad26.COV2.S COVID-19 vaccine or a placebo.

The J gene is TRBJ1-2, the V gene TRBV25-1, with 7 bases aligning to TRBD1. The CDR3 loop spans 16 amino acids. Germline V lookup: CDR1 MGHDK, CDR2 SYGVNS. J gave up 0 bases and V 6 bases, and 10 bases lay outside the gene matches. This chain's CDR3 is CASRSNGTVANYGYTF. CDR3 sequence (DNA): TGTGCCAGCAGGAGTAATGGGACAGTAGCTAACTATGGCTACACCTTC.

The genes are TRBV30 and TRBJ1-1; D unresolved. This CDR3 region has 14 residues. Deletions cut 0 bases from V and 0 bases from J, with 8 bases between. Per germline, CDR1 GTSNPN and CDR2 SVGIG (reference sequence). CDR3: CAWSVAPMNTEAFF. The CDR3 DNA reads TGTGCCTGGAGTGTCGCACCCATGAACACTGAAGCTTTCTTT. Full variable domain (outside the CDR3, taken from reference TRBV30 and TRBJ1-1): SQTIHQWPATLVQPVGSPLSLECTVEGTSNPNLYWYRQAAGRGLQLLFYSVGIGQISSEVPQNLSASRPQDRQFILSSKKLLLSDSGFYLCAWSVAPMNTEAFFGQGTRLTVV.

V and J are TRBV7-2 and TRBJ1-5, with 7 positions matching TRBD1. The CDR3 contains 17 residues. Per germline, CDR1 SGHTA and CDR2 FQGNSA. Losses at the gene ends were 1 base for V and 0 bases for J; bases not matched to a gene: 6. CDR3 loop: CASSLEGQIYSNQPQHF. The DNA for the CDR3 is TGTGCCAGCAGCTTAGAGGGACAGATCTATAGCAATCAGCCCCAGCATTTT. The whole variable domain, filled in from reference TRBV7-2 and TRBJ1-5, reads GAGVSQSPSNKVTEKGKDVELRCDPISGHTALYWYRQSLGQGLEFLIYFQGNSAPDKSGLPSDRFSAERTGGSVSTLTIQRTQQEDSAVYLCASSLEGQIYSNQPQHFGDGTRLSIL.

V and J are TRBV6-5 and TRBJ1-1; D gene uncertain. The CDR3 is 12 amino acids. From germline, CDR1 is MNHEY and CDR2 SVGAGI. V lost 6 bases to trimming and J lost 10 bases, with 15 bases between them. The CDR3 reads CASRGTRLGAFF. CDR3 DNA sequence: TGTGCCAGCAGGGGCACGAGGCTGGGAGCTTTCTTT.

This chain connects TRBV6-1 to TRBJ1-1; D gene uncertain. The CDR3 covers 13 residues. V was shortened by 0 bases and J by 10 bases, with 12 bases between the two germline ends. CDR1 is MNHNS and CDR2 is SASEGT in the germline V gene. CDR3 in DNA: TGTGCCAGCAGTGAAGCGGGAGCCTGGGGAGCTTTCTTT. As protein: CASSEAGAWGAFF.

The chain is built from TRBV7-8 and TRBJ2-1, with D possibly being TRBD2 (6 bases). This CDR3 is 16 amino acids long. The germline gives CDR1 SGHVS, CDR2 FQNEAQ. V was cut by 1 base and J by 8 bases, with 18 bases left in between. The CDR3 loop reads CASSLGARGIPHEQFF. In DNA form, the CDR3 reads TGTGCCAGCAGCTTAGGGGCGCGGGGAATACCACATGAGCAGTTCTTC.

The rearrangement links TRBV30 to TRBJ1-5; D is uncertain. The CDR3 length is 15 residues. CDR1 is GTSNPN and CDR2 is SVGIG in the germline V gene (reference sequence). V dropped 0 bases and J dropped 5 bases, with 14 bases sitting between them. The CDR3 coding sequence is TGTGCCTGGAGTGTTGGGTCAGCGACTTATCAGCCCCAGCATTTT. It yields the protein CAWSVGSATYQPQHF.

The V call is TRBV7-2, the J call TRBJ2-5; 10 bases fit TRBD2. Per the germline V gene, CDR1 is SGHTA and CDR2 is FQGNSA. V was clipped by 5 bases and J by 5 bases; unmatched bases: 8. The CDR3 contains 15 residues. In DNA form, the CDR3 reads TGTGCCAGCAGCATGACACTAGCGGGATGGGAGACCCAGTACTTC. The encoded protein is CASSMTLAGWETQYF.

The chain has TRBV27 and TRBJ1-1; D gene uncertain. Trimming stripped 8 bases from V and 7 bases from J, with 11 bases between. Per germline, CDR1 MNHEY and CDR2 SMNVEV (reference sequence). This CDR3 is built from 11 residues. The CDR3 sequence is CASGRLSEAFF. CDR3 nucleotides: TGTGCCAGCGGCAGGTTGAGTGAAGCTTTCTTT.

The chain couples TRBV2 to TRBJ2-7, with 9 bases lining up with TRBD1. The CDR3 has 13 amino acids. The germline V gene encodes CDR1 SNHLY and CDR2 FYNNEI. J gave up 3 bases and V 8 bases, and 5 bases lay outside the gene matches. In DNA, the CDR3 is TGTGCCAGCGCCCCGGGACAGGGCTACGAGCAGTACTTC. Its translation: CASAPGQGYEQYF. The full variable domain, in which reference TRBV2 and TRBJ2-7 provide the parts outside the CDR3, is EPEVTQTPSHQVTQMGQEVILRCVPISNHLYFYWYRQILGQKVEFLVSFYNNEISEKSEIFDDQFSVERPDGSNFTLKIRSTKLEDSAMYFCASAPGQGYEQYFGPGTRLTVT.

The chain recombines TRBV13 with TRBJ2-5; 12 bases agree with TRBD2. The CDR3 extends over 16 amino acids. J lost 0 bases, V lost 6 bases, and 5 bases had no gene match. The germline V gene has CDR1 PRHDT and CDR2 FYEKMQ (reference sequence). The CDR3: CASSSRLAGDQETQYF. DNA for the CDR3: TGTGCCAGCAGTTCGCGACTAGCGGGGGACCAAGAGACCCAGTACTTC.